The 25 T cell receptor beta chains reported below all come from one sample, sequenced in a study of blood T cell repertoires in COVID-19 (TCRdb year 2020). Library prep was done by the immunoSEQ multiplex PCR assay. TCRdb retrieved this table from immuneACCESS and kept in-frame rearrangements only. Not all clones are present; in checked studies, unresolved V genes account for under half, and no reason is known for the remainder. The sample data list tens of thousands of clones, and 80% to 90% of these were observed just once. Clones ranked in the top ten supply around 4% of the sample. The sample was PBMCs or T cells enriched from blood (not recorded which). The receptors were gathered from a woman aged 40-49 years with acute COVID-19.

V is TRBV7-8 and J is TRBJ1-2; 8 nucleotides line up with TRBD1. Unmatched junction bases numbered 12, after V lost 5 bases and J lost 4 bases. The germline gives CDR1 SGHVS, CDR2 FQNEAQ. CDR3 length equals 16 residues. The CDR3 protein is CASSRGRTGHRYGYTF. CDR3 DNA: TGTGCCAGCAGCCGCGGGCGGACAGGGCACCGCTATGGCTACACCTTC.

The CDR3 protein is CSVPGGPYGYTF. CDR3 nucleotides: TGCAGCGTCCCCGGGGGGCCCTATGGCTACACCTTC. The rearrangement joins TRBV29-1 to TRBJ1-2; D is possibly TRBD1 (6 bases). Trimming removed 6 bases from V and 4 bases from J, with 12 bases in between. The CDR3 runs 12 residues. From germline, CDR1 is SQVTM and CDR2 ANQGSEA.

V is TRBV19 and J is TRBJ1-5; the match to TRBD1 covers 7 bases. V trimming: 11 bases; J trimming: 7 bases; junction bases outside the gene matches: 11. The CDR3 length is 13 residues. Germline V gives CDR1 LNHDA, CDR2 SQIVND (reference sequence). CDR3 nucleotide sequence: TGTGCCGGTGCAACAGGGGTAGAGCAGCCCCAGCATTTT. This encodes CAGATGVEQPQHF.

The chain uses TRBV7-2 and TRBJ2-1, with TRBD2 matching 13 bases. The CDR3 is made up of 16 amino acids. J gave up 3 bases and V 5 bases, and 4 bases lay outside the gene matches. The V gene's germline CDR1 is SGHTA and CDR2 FQGNSA. The CDR3 region is CASSEGLAGIYNEQFF. In DNA, the CDR3 is TGTGCCAGCAGCGAGGGACTAGCGGGGATCTACAATGAGCAGTTCTTC.

This clone was recorded once. This sequence joins TRBV7-6 and TRBJ1-4; TRBD1 matches 7 bases. The germline CDR1 and CDR2 sequences are SGHVS and FNYEAQ. The CDR3 is made up of 15 amino acids. Germline trimming cut 10 bases from V and 4 bases from J; bases unmatched to any gene: 12. The CDR3 is CATQPRGQSNEKLFF. Written as DNA, the CDR3 is TGTGCCACCCAACCCCGGGGACAGAGTAATGAAAAACTGTTTTTT. Drawing the rest from reference TRBV7-6 and TRBJ1-4, the complete variable domain is GAGVSQSPRYKVTKRGQDVALRCDPISGHVSLYWYRQALGQGPEFLTYFNYEAQQDKSGLPNDRFSAERPEGSISTLTIQRTEQRDSAMYRCATQPRGQSNEKLFFGSGTQLSVL.

The rearrangement joins TRBV5-4 to TRBJ2-3, with 11 bases lining up with TRBD2. Germline V gene data show CDR1 as SGHNT and CDR2 as YYREEE (reference sequence). The CDR3 covers 15 residues. After removal of 6 bases from V and 4 bases from J, the junction contained 7 bases not matched to a gene. The CDR3 nucleotides read TGTGCCAGCAATAGGCTAGCGGGGGGCTCAGATACGCAGTATTTT. Protein: CASNRLAGGSDTQYF.

The rearrangement links TRBV2 to TRBJ1-1, with TRBD1 as a possible D gene (6 bases). Germline CDR1 and CDR2: SNHLY and FYNNEI. V was trimmed by 7 bases and J by 0 bases, leaving 12 bases between them. CDR3 length equals 14 residues. CDR3 sequence: CASTQDSLNTEAFF. The CDR3 DNA follows: TGTGCCAGCACCCAGGACAGCCTGAACACTGAAGCTTTCTTT.

J is TRBJ2-1 and V is TRBV21-1; the table's D gene call, TRBD2, was not cross checked with the DNA. TRBV21-1 is an annotated pseudogene. CDR3 length: 20 residues. In DNA form, the CDR3 reads TGTGCCAGCAGCAAAAGAGGGACTAGCGGGAGGAGGGGCTTAAGGAATGAGCAGTTCTTC. Translating it yields CASSKRGTSGRRGLRNEQFF.

This clone was counted a single time. The V call is TRBV9, the J call TRBJ2-5, with 14 bases lining up with TRBD2. The CDR3 extends over 16 amino acids. Germline V CDR1 and CDR2: SGDLS, YYNGEE. V lost 4 bases and J lost 5; bases outside the gene matches: 7. The DNA of the CDR3 is TGTGCCAGCAGCCCGGGACTAGCGGGAGCGGGGGAGACCCAGTACTTC. This gives the protein CASSPGLAGAGETQYF.

The genes are TRBV27 and TRBJ2-1, with 8 nucleotides matching TRBD2. CDR1 and CDR2 (germline): MNHEY, SMNVEV (reference sequence). Unmatched junction bases numbered 4, after V lost 2 bases and J lost 7 bases. CDR3 length: 14 amino acids. In nucleotides, the CDR3 is TGTGCCAGCAGTTTAGCGGTAGCGGGGAATGAGCAGTTCTTC. It codes for CASSLAVAGNEQFF.

V usage is TRBV9 and J usage is TRBJ2-7; perhaps TRBD1 as D (6 bases). Per the germline V gene, CDR1 is SGDLS and CDR2 is YYNGEE. The V and J ends lost 0 bases and 3 bases respectively, with 10 bases between them. The CDR3 extends over 14 amino acids. CDR3 sequence (DNA): TGTGCCAGCAGCGTAGCGACAGGCGGCTACGAGCAGTACTTC. Encoded protein: CASSVATGGYEQYF.

Concerning this clone: Different DNA sequences within this sample yield the same CDR3. The chain uses TRBV5-1 and TRBJ1-2; 7 positions agree with TRBD1. V shed 0 bases and J 8 bases; nucleotides not matched to a gene: 7. Germline V CDR1 and CDR2: SGHRS, YFSETQ. This CDR3 contains 14 residues. For the CDR3, the DNA is TGCGCCAGCAGCTTGGGACAGGGATTAGGAGGCTACACCTTC. Its protein product is CASSLGQGLGGYTF.

The CDR3 sequence: CASSYSTQGGGYTF. CDR3 nucleotide sequence: TGTGCCAGCAGTTACTCGACCCAGGGGGGCGGCTACACCTTC. The V and J genes are TRBV6-5 and TRBJ1-2; 7 bases align to TRBD1. The CDR3 is 14 amino acids. The V segment lost 0 bases and the J segment 8 bases; nucleotides outside the gene matches: 6. Germline-derived CDR1 and CDR2 are MNHEY and SVGAGI.

The chain combines TRBV7-8 with TRBJ1-1, with a tentative D call TRBD1 (6 bases). Germline CDR1 reads SGHVS; CDR2 reads FQNEAQ. Trimming cost V 9 bases and J 1 base, with 15 bases left between them. The CDR3 sequence is 14 residues long. The CDR3 protein is CASTQGQQNTEAFF. Here the CDR3 DNA reads TGTGCCAGTACCCAGGGGCAGCAGAACACTGAAGCTTTCTTT.

The gene calls are TRBV18 and TRBJ2-5; D gene ambiguous. Trimming removed 3 bases at V and 4 bases at J, with 6 bases between. The germline V gene has CDR1 KGHSH and CDR2 LQKENI. The CDR3 length is 12 residues. The CDR3, as DNA: TGTGCCAGCTCACCTTCCCGAGAGACCCAGTACTTC. This encodes CASSPSRETQYF.

V gene TRBV11-2 combines with J gene TRBJ2-7; D is possibly TRBD2 (6 bases). CDR3 length equals 17 residues. Deletions cut 6 bases from V and 2 bases from J, with 23 bases between. The germline V gene has CDR1 SGHAT and CDR2 FQNNGV. This chain's CDR3 is CASRSLRVRRDPYEQYF. The CDR3 coding sequence is TGTGCCAGCAGGTCCCTAAGGGTTAGGCGGGATCCCTACGAGCAGTACTTC.

This clone was found a few times. The V and J genes are TRBV11-2 and TRBJ2-1, with D possibly matching TRBD2 (6 bases). Between the trimmed V and J ends, which lost 5 bases and 9 bases, there was a span of 20 bases. Germline CDR1 reads SGHAT; CDR2 reads FQNNGV. The CDR3 runs 15 residues. The CDR3 reads CASSPRLEVGGEQFF. For the CDR3, the DNA is TGTGCCAGCAGCCCAAGACTAGAGGTTGGAGGTGAGCAGTTCTTC.

This chain uses TRBV28 with TRBJ2-2; 8 bases are shared with TRBD1. J was trimmed by 2 bases and V by 7 bases; bases with no gene match: 6. This CDR3 contains 15 residues. Germline CDR1 reads MDHEN; CDR2 reads SYDVKM. CDR3 amino acids: CASKYGQGNTGELFF. The CDR3 DNA reads as TGTGCCAGCAAATACGGACAGGGCAACACCGGGGAGCTGTTTTTT.

The chain couples TRBV7-8 to TRBJ1-1, with D hard to call. This CDR3 has 13 amino acids. Germline CDR1 SGHVS, CDR2 FQNEAQ. V was clipped by 1 base and J by 4 bases, with 7 bases between them. The DNA of the CDR3 is TGTGCCAGCAGCTTAGAGGCGGGCACTGAAGCTTTCTTT. It yields the protein CASSLEAGTEAFF.

The chain uses TRBV6-4 and TRBJ1-5; D gene uncertain. Between the trimmed V and J ends, which lost 2 bases and 7 bases, there was a span of 12 bases. From germline, CDR1 is MRHNA and CDR2 SNTAGT. There are 14 residues in the CDR3. For the CDR3, the DNA is TGTGCCAGCAGTGACGAGGGCGTAGGCCAGCCCCAGCATTTT. Translated, it gives CASSDEGVGQPQHF.

The chain employs TRBV9 and TRBJ2-1, with D perhaps TRBD1 (5 bases). This CDR3 comprises 16 residues. The germline V gene has CDR1 SGDLS and CDR2 YYNGEE. Trimming took off 0 bases at V and 1 base at J, with 11 bases between the two ends. CDR3 sequence reads: CASSVVSGSSYNEQFF. In DNA, the CDR3 is TGTGCCAGCAGCGTAGTGTCAGGGTCTTCCTACAATGAGCAGTTCTTC. The entire variable domain, with the rest obtained from reference TRBV9 and TRBJ2-1, is as follows: DSGVTQTPKHLITATGQRVTLRCSPRSGDLSVYWYQQSLDQGLQFLIQYYNGEERAKGNILERFSAQQFPDLHSELNLSSLELGDSALYFCASSVVSGSSYNEQFFGPGTRLTVL.

The chain couples TRBV7-3 to TRBJ1-2, with 9 bases matching TRBD1. Unmatched junction bases numbered 5, after V lost 5 bases and J lost 7 bases. The CDR3 spans 13 residues. CDR1 and CDR2 from the germline V gene are SGHTA and FQGTGA. CDR3 coding DNA: TGTGCCAGCAGCCTACAGGACAGGGGTGGCTACACCTTC. This codes for CASSLQDRGGYTF.

The chain employs TRBV7-8 and TRBJ1-4, with a weak D call TRBD1 (5 bases). Trimming removed 3 bases from V and 4 bases from J, with 9 bases in between. The CDR3 runs 14 residues. Germline assignment: CDR1 SGHVS and CDR2 FQNEAQ. This chain's CDR3 is CASSFTQVNEKLFF. DNA for the CDR3: TGTGCCAGCAGCTTTACACAGGTTAATGAAAAACTGTTTTTT.

V gene TRBV21-1 combines with J gene TRBJ2-3; the listed D gene, TRBD2, was not tested against the DNA. TRBV21-1 is noted as a pseudogene. This CDR3 region has 13 residues. The chain's CDR3 is CASHREGGDTQYF. The CDR3 DNA sequence: TGTGCCAGCCATAGGGAGGGGGGGGATACGCAGTATTTT.

This chain connects TRBV4-1 to TRBJ1-2; tentative D call: TRBD1 (6 bases). Trimming cost V 3 bases and J 0 bases, with 17 bases left between them. Per the germline V gene, CDR1 is MGHRA and CDR2 is YSYEKL. The CDR3 covers 17 residues. CDR3 amino acids: CASSQLLRRTANYGYTF. The CDR3 DNA is TGCGCCAGCAGCCAGCTCCTCCGGCGGACAGCTAACTATGGCTACACCTTC.